This T cell receptor (beta chain) was identified in a study of regulatory T cells in long-lasting Graves disease. Study-wide results and caveats: Favored usage of TRBV28, TRBJ1-2 and TRBJ2-5 was recorded in persistent disease. Small sample size may have lowered accuracy. Newly diagnosed patients had higher TCR diversity than persistent Graves' patients did.

The germline V gene has CDR1 SGHDT and CDR2 YYEEEE. The CDR3 has 16 residues. J gave up 0 bases and V 4 bases, and 7 bases lay outside the gene matches. Points on this clonotype: What it binds is not known.

As to time point: persistent/refractory GD, antithyroid drugs over 5 years with positive TRAb. Isolated PBMC RNA provided the starting material for the TCR library. The authors built TCR beta libraries using iRepertoire HTBI primers and Arm-PCR of CDR3 regions. Per the study methods: Identified segments across samples numbered about 56 TRBV and 14 to 15 TRBJ. TCRdb analysed the multiplex PCR reads with MiXCR anew, one entry per CDR3 protein. It is TCRdb's table, rather than the study itself, that gives the V and J calls and clone size. The sample shows about 300,000 distinct CDR3 sequences, 22% of them seen only once.

V is TRBV5-6 and J is TRBJ2-3, with 8 nucleotides matching TRBD2. This sequence originates from a female donor with Graves disease. The specimen was peripheral blood mononuclear cells (PBMCs), collected when the disease was refractory, from a patient treated with antithyroid drugs. The CDR3 sequence: CASSVTSGHSTDTQYF. The CDR3 region has the DNA TGTGCCAGCAGCGTCACTAGCGGACATAGCACAGATACGCAGTATTTT.